This entry lists 16 T cell receptor beta chains sequenced from one sample in a study of blood T cell repertoires in COVID-19. Sequencing was performed with immunoSEQ multiplex PCR; in TCRdb, only in-frame clones are kept and a portion is missing. The table shows tens of thousands of clones, with 60% to 85% occurring only once. Sequencing used peripheral blood. The receptors come from a human donor in a cohort sampled during active COVID-19.

The rearrangement joins TRBV21-1 to TRBJ2-7; TRBD2, as called in the table, went unchecked against the DNA. TRBV21-1 is a known pseudogene. The CDR3 has 16 amino acids. CDR3 in amino acids: CASSNQLVLLSYEQYF. The CDR3 DNA reads as TGTGCCAGCAGCAATCAACTAGTCCTGCTCTCCTACGAGCAGTACTTC.

This clone occurred once. The CDR3: CASSPKVGGSEAFF. In nucleotides, the CDR3 is TGTGCCAGTAGTCCCAAGGTTGGAGGGTCTGAAGCTTTCTTT. This chain links TRBV19 with TRBJ1-1; D call uncertain. With 5 bases removed from V and 6 bases from J, the gap between germline ends came to 16 bases. The CDR3 runs 14 residues. Germline V gene data show CDR1 as LNHDA and CDR2 as SQIVND (reference sequence).

The gene calls are TRBV7-8 and TRBJ1-6; D is perhaps TRBD1 (5 bases). Trimming pared 5 bases from V and 0 bases from J, leaving 14 bases between. The CDR3 is 17 amino acids. Per the germline V gene, CDR1 is SGHVS and CDR2 is FQNEAQ. The CDR3 protein is CASSPQGQSSYNSPLHF. For the CDR3, the DNA is TGTGCCAGCAGCCCACAAGGACAAAGCTCCTATAATTCACCCCTCCACTTT.

This chain uses TRBV12-3 or TRBV12-4 with TRBJ2-2; D unresolved. This CDR3 has 12 amino acids. V lost 2 bases and J lost 7, with 5 bases in between. Here the CDR3 DNA reads TGTGCCAGCAGTTTATCGGTCGGGGAGCTGTTTTTT. It yields the protein CASSLSVGELFF.

The rearrangement joins TRBV16 to TRBJ2-7, with TRBD2 matching 7 bases. This CDR3 spans 15 amino acids. Germline CDR1 is KGHSY and CDR2 is FQNENV. Unmatched junction bases numbered 12, after V lost 4 bases and J lost 6 bases. The CDR3 nucleotides read TGTGCCAGCAGCCCGAGGGGCGGGACTATTCTCGAGCAGTACTTC. Translated: CASSPRGGTILEQYF. The full variable domain, in which reference TRBV16 and TRBJ2-7 provide the parts outside the CDR3, is GEEVAQTPKHLVRGEGQKAKLYCAPIKGHSYVFWYQQVLKNEFKFLISFQNENVFDETGMPKERFSAKCLPNSPCSLEIQATKLEDSAVYFCASSPRGGTILEQYFGPGTRLTVT.

This clone was observed many times. The rearrangement links TRBV4-1 to TRBJ2-3, with D maybe TRBD2 (5 bases). There are 15 residues in the CDR3. V lost 4 bases to trimming and J lost 0 bases, with 11 bases between them. Germline CDR1 is MGHRA and CDR2 is YSYEKL. The CDR3 reads CASSLTGKSTDTQYF. The CDR3 coding sequence is TGCGCCAGCAGCCTTACGGGAAAAAGCACAGATACGCAGTATTTT.

This clone has just a few counts. The CDR3 spells CASSPKRGEQFF. The CDR3 DNA sequence: TGTGCCAGCAGCCCCAAGCGGGGGGAGCAGTTCTTC. The rearrangement links TRBV7-9 to TRBJ2-1; 8 bases are a match to TRBD2. The V gene end was trimmed by 5 bases and the J gene end by 10 bases; junction bases not matched to a gene: 4. CDR1 is SEHNR and CDR2 is FQNEAQ in the germline V gene (reference sequence). The CDR3 sequence is 12 residues long. Variable domain in full (rest from reference TRBV7-9 and TRBJ2-1): DTGVSQNPRHKITKRGQNVTFRCDPISEHNRLYWYRQTLGQGPEFLTYFQNEAQLEKSRLLSDRFSAERPKGSFSTLEIQRTEQGDSAMYLCASSPKRGEQFFGPGTRLTVL.

The V gene is TRBV19, the J gene TRBJ1-1; 8 bases match TRBD1. Germline CDR1 is LNHDA and CDR2 is SQIVND (reference sequence). The trim removed 5 bases at V and 0 bases at J, leaving 8 bases unmatched. The CDR3 totals 16 residues. CDR3 residues: CASSVGTGTLNTEAFF. The DNA for the CDR3 is TGTGCCAGTAGTGTAGGGACAGGCACCTTGAACACTGAAGCTTTCTTT.

V is TRBV4-3 and J is TRBJ2-1, with TRBD2 as a possible D gene (7 bases). V was cut by 0 bases and J by 4 bases, with 16 bases left in between. The CDR3 runs 17 residues. Per the germline V gene, CDR1 is LGHNA and CDR2 is YSLEER. CDR3 DNA sequence: TGCGCCAGCAGCCAAGATTTAGGGGGGGGGATATACAATGAGCAGTTCTTC. This encodes CASSQDLGGGIYNEQFF.

J is TRBJ1-1 and V is TRBV6-2 or TRBV6-3, with 12 bases identical to TRBD1. Trimming removed 5 bases from V and 10 bases from J; junction bases left unmatched: 5. The CDR3 length is 13 residues. In germline, CDR1 is MNHEY, CDR2 SVGEGT. For the CDR3, the DNA is TGTGCCAGCAGTCCGGGGGACAGGGGGCGAGCTTTCTTT. Amino acid sequence: CASSPGDRGRAFF.

This clone turned up a few times. The V call is TRBV19, the J call TRBJ1-3; unclear D gene. Germline CDR1 and CDR2: LNHDA and SQIVND (reference sequence). Deletions cut 0 bases from V and 9 bases from J, with 24 bases between. This CDR3 contains 18 residues. CDR3 amino acids: CASSIEDLGMGYMGTIYF. The CDR3 nucleotides read TGTGCCAGTAGTATAGAAGACCTCGGCATGGGCTACATGGGCACCATATATTTT.

The sample holds one count of this clone. The gene calls are TRBV28 and TRBJ2-3, with TRBD2 identical over 8 bases. Germline loops: CDR1 MDHEN, CDR2 SYDVKM. With 2 bases clipped from V and 0 bases from J, the junction kept 7 bases outside the gene matches. This CDR3 has 17 amino acids. The DNA of the CDR3 is TGTGCCAGCAGTTTACCCGGGGGGGGGTTTAGCACAGATACGCAGTATTTT. This sequence encodes CASSLPGGGFSTDTQYF.

The chain uses TRBV28 and TRBJ2-1; 14 nucleotides agree with TRBD2. This CDR3 spans 16 amino acids. The V gene end was trimmed by 6 bases and the J gene end by 15 bases; junction bases not matched to a gene: 16. Germline V gene lookup returns CDR1 MDHEN and CDR2 SYDVKM. For the CDR3, the DNA is TGTGCCAGCAGCCAAACTTCCGGACTAGCGGGAGGACGACCGTTCTTC. Encoded protein: CASSQTSGLAGGRPFF.

This clone was seen a few times. The chain uses TRBV15 and TRBJ2-7; TRBD2 agrees at 9 bases. V shed 0 bases, J shed 3 bases, and the junction held 15 bases outside the gene matches. CDR1 LNHNV and CDR2 YYDKDF come from the germline V gene (reference sequence). The CDR3 consists of 19 residues. In nucleotides, the CDR3 is TGTGCCACCAGCAGAGAGGGGGGGACTAGCTCCATTCATATCTACGAGCAGTACTTC. Its translation is CATSREGGTSSIHIYEQYF.

There are many counts of this clone. The chain carries TRBV5-4 and TRBJ1-5, with a weak D call TRBD1 (5 bases). Germline V gene data show CDR1 as SGHNT and CDR2 as YYREEE (reference sequence). The CDR3 is 15 amino acids. V dropped 0 bases and J dropped 2 bases, with 9 bases sitting between them. CDR3 amino acids: CASSLAGGGNQPQHF. Here the CDR3 DNA reads TGTGCCAGCAGCTTGGCCGGGGGAGGCAATCAGCCCCAGCATTTT.

The chain carries TRBV5-1 and TRBJ2-3; TRBD1 is a possible D gene (5 bases). Trimming cost V 4 bases and J 5 bases, with 11 bases left between them. Germline values: CDR1 SGHRS, CDR2 YFSETQ. CDR3 length: 13 residues. CDR3 protein: CASSTAGLDTQYF. Here the CDR3 DNA reads TGCGCCAGCAGCACGGCAGGGCTAGATACGCAGTATTTT.